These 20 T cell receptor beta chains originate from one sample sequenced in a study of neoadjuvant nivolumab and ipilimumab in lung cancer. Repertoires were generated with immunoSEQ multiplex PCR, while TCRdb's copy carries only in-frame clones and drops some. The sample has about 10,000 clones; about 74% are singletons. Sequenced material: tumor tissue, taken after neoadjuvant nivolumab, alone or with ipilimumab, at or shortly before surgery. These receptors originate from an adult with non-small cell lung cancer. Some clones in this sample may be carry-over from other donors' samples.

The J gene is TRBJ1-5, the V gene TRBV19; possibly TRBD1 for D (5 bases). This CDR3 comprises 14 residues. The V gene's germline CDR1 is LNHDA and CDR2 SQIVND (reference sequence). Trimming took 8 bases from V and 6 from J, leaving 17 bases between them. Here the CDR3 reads CASQSTGLGQPQHF. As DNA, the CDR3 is TGTGCCAGTCAGAGTACGGGACTCGGTCAGCCCCAGCATTTT.

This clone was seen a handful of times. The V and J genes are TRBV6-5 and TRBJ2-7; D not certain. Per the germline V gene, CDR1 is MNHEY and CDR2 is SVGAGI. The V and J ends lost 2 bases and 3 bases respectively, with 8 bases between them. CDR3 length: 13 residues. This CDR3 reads CASSYGFNYEQYF. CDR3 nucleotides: TGTGCCAGCAGTTACGGGTTTAACTACGAGCAGTACTTC.

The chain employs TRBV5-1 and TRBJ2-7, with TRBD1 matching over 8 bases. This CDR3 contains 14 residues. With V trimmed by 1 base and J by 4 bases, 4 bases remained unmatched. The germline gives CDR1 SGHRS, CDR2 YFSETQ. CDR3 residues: CASSLTGGYYEQYF. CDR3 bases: TGCGCCAGCAGCTTGACAGGGGGGTATTACGAGCAGTACTTC.

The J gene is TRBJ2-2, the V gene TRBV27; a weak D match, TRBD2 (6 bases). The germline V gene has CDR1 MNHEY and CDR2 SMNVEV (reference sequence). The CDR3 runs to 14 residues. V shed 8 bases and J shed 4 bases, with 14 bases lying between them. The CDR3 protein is CASGPMGGTGELFF. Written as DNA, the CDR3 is TGTGCCAGCGGCCCTATGGGGGGCACCGGGGAGCTGTTTTTT.

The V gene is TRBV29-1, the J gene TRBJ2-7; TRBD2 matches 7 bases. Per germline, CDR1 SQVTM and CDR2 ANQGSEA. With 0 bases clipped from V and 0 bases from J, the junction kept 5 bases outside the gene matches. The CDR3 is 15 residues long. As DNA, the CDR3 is TGCAGCGTTGAAGATCGGGGCGGGAGCTCCTACGAGCAGTACTTC. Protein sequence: CSVEDRGGSSYEQYF.

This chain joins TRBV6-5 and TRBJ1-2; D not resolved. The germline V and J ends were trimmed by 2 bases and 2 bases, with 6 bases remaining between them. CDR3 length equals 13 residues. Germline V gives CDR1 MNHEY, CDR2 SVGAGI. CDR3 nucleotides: TGTGCCAGCAGTTACGACGGAAACTATGGCTACACCTTC. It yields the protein CASSYDGNYGYTF.

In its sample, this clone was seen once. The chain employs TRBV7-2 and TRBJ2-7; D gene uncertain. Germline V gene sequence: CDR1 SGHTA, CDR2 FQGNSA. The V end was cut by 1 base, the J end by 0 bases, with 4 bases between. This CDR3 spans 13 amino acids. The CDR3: CASSLERSYEQYF. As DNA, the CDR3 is TGTGCCAGCAGCTTAGAGCGCTCCTACGAGCAGTACTTC.

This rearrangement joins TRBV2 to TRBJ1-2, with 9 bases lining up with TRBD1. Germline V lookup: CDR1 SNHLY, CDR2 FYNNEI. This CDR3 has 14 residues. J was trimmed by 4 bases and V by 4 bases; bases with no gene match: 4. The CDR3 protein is CASSGTGEGYGYTF. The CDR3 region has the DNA TGTGCCAGCAGTGGGACAGGGGAAGGCTATGGCTACACCTTC.

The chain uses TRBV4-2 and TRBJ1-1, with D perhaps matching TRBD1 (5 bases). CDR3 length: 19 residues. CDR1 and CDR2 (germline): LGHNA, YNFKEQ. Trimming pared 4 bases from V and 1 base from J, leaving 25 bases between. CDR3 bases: TGTGCCAGCAGCCTCTCCACGGGGGAAGGGTTGGGGTGGAACACTGAAGCTTTCTTT. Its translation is CASSLSTGEGLGWNTEAFF.

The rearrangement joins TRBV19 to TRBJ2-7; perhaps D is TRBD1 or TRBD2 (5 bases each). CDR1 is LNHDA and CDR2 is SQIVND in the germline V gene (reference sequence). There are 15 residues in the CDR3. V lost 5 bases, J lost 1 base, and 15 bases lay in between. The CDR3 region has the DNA TGTGCCAGTAGTCCCCTAGAGGGGCTGTCCTACGAGCAGTACTTC. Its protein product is CASSPLEGLSYEQYF.

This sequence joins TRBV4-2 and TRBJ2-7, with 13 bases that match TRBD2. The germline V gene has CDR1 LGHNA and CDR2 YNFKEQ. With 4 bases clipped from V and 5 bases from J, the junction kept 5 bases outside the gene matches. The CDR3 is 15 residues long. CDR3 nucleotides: TGTGCCAGCAGCCCCCGACTAGCGGGAGGTCACGAGCAGTACTTC. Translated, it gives CASSPRLAGGHEQYF.

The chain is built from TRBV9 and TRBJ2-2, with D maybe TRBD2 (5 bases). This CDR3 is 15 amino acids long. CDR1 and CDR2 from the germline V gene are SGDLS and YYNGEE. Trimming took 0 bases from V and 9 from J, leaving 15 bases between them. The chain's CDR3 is CASSVGFFGNRELFF. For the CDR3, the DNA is TGTGCCAGCAGCGTAGGATTCTTCGGGAATCGGGAGCTGTTTTTT. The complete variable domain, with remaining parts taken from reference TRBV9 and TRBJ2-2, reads DSGVTQTPKHLITATGQRVTLRCSPRSGDLSVYWYQQSLDQGLQFLIQYYNGEERAKGNILERFSAQQFPDLHSELNLSSLELGDSALYFCASSVGFFGNRELFFGEGSRLTVL.

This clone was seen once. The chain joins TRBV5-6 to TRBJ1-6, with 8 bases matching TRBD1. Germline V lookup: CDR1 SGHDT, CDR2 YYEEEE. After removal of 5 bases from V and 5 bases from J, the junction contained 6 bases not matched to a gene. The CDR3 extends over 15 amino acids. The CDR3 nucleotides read TGTGCCAGCAGTCAAGGACAGGGCGATAATTCACCCCTCCACTTT. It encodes CASSQGQGDNSPLHF.

As DNA, the CDR3 is TGCGCCAGCAGCCGAACTACAGGGAACGAGCAGTACTTC. It is translated as CASSRTTGNEQYF. The chain couples TRBV4-3 to TRBJ2-7; possible D gene TRBD1, 6 bases. Germline CDR1 is LGHNA and CDR2 is YSLEER. This CDR3 contains 13 residues. Trimming took 4 bases from V and 5 from J, leaving 12 bases between them.

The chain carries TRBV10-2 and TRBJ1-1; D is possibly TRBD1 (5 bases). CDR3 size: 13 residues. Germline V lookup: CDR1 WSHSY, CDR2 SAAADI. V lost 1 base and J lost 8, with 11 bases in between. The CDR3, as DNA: TGCGCCAGCAGTGAGTTCGGGGGAGTGGAAGCTTTCTTT. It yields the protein CASSEFGGVEAFF.

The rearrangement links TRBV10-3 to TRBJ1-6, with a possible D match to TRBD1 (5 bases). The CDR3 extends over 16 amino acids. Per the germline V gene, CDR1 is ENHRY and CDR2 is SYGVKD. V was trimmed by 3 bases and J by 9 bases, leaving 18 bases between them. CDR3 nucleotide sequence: TGTGCCATCAGTGATAGGACACCCACTGGCGGTTCACCCCTCCACTTT. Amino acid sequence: CAISDRTPTGGSPLHF.

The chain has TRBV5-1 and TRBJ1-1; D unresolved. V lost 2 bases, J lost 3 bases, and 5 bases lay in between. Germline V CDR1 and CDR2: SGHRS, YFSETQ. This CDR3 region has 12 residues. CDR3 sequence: CASSLRDTEAFF. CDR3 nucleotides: TGCGCCAGCAGCTTAAGGGACACTGAAGCTTTCTTT.

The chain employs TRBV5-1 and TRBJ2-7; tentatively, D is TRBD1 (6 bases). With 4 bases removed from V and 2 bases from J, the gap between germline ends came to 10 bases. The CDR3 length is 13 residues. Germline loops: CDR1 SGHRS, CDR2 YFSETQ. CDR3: CASSRQETYEQYF. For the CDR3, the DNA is TGCGCCAGCAGCCGACAGGAAACCTACGAGCAGTACTTC.

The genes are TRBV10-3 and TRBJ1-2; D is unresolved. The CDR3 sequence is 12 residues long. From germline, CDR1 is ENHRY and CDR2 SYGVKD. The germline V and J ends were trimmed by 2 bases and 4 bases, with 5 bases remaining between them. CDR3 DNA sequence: TGTGCCATCAGTGAGGACCCCTATGGCTACACCTTC. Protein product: CAISEDPYGYTF.

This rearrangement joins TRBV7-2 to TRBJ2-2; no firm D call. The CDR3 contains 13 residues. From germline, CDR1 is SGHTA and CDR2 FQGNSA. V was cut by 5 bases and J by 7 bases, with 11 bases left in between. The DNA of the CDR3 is TGTGCCAGCAGCCCCAGCCGGGTCGGGGAGCTGTTTTTT. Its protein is CASSPSRVGELFF.